This passage covers 18 T cell receptor beta chains from one sample sequenced in a study of blood T cell repertoires in COVID-19. Method: immunoSEQ multiplex PCR; TCRdb's copy keeps in-frame clones and lacks some. The sample comprises 84,000 or so clones, about four fifths of which are singletons, and less than 7% rests with the top ten. The sequenced sample was peripheral blood. Every receptor here comes from a man aged 70-80 years with COVID-19, enrolled during active disease.

This chain joins TRBV4-1 and TRBJ2-7; 11 bases match TRBD2. CDR3 size: 16 residues. The ends lost 1 base at V and 3 bases at J; junction bases unmatched: 5. Germline V gene lookup returns CDR1 MGHRA and CDR2 YSYEKL. The CDR3: CASSQVFGTSGYEQYF. As DNA, the CDR3 is TGCGCCAGCAGCCAAGTTTTCGGGACTAGCGGCTACGAGCAGTACTTC.

V usage is TRBV6-6 and J usage is TRBJ2-7, with a tentative D call TRBD1 (5 bases). Germline assignment: CDR1 MNHNY and CDR2 SVGAGI (reference sequence). The CDR3 spans 13 residues. V lost 4 bases to trimming and J lost 5 bases, with 12 bases between them. The CDR3 bases are TGTGCCAGCAGTTCGAACACAGGAAACGAGCAGTACTTC. Translation gives CASSSNTGNEQYF.

The chain employs TRBV19 and TRBJ1-5, with 7 bases fitting TRBD1. Germline values: CDR1 LNHDA, CDR2 SQIVND (reference sequence). The CDR3 contains 14 residues. Trimming cost V 4 bases and J 8 bases; bases outside gene matches: 8. The CDR3 spells CASSSQTGPKPQHF. The CDR3 nucleotides read TGTGCCAGTAGTAGCCAGACAGGGCCAAAGCCCCAGCATTTT.

This clone was detected only once. CDR3 in DNA: TGTGCCAGCAGTTCGCGGCCAGGGGATGAAAAACTGTTTTTT. Translated: CASSSRPGDEKLFF. This chain connects TRBV2 to TRBJ1-4; D possibly corresponds to TRBD1 (6 bases). The ends were cut back, 5 bases at V and 6 bases at J, with 13 bases in the middle. The germline gives CDR1 SNHLY, CDR2 FYNNEI. There are 14 residues in the CDR3.

CDR3 bases: TGTGCCAGCAGTTCGTCGACAGTCGTGAACACTGAAGCTTTCTTT. Translated: CASSSSTVVNTEAFF. The chain couples TRBV28 to TRBJ1-1; weak D call: TRBD1 (5 bases). Trimming shortened V by 4 bases and J by 0 bases, and 12 bases separated the two germline ends. The CDR3 extends over 15 amino acids. Germline CDR1 MDHEN, CDR2 SYDVKM.

The chain uses TRBV6-5 and TRBJ1-1, with D possibly TRBD1 on 5 matching bases. The CDR3 runs 13 residues. Germline assignment: CDR1 MNHEY and CDR2 SVGAGI. Trimming left V 5 bases short and J 9 bases short, with 16 bases between. The DNA for the CDR3 is TGTGCCAGCAGTACCGGGAGGCAGGGTCAAGCTTTCTTT. Amino acid sequence: CASSTGRQGQAFF.

This clone was seen only a few times. This rearrangement joins TRBV3-1 (or the pseudogene TRBV3-2) to TRBJ2-6; 10 positions agree with TRBD1. Germline CDR1 reads LGHDT; CDR2 reads YNNKEL (reference sequence). With V trimmed by 4 bases and J by 2 bases, 5 bases remained unmatched. The CDR3 runs to 17 residues. The CDR3 DNA reads TGTGCCAGCAGCCTCTGGACAGGGGGGGCTGGGGCCAACGTCCTGACTTTC. Protein sequence: CASSLWTGGAGANVLTF.

This clone was detected only once. The CDR3 region has the DNA TGCGCCAGCAGCCAAATAGCGGGGGTGAACACCGGGGAGCTGTTTTTT. Its protein product is CASSQIAGVNTGELFF. The chain uses TRBV4-3 and TRBJ2-2; 9 bases map to TRBD2. V lost 2 bases to trimming and J lost 1 base; unmatched junction nucleotides: 2. The germline CDR1 and CDR2 sequences are LGHNA and YSLEER. This CDR3 contains 16 residues.

This sequence joins TRBV7-2 and TRBJ2-7, with a possible D match to TRBD1 (5 bases). Between the trimmed V and J ends, which lost 3 bases and 0 bases, there was a span of 12 bases. The germline CDR1 and CDR2 sequences are SGHTA and FQGNSA. The CDR3 spans 15 residues. The DNA for the CDR3 is TGTGCCAGCAGCTTGGGGCGCCGTCACTCCTACGAGCAGTACTTC. Its translation is CASSLGRRHSYEQYF.

The chain couples TRBV7-2 to TRBJ1-2; D uncertain. CDR3 length equals 15 residues. V was cut by 3 bases and J by 8 bases, with 19 bases left in between. The germline CDR1 and CDR2 sequences are SGHTA and FQGNSA. The CDR3 protein is CASSLMGEFLGGYTF. In nucleotides, the CDR3 is TGTGCCAGCAGCTTGATGGGAGAATTCCTGGGAGGCTACACCTTC.

This sequence joins TRBV9 and TRBJ1-2, with a weak D call TRBD1 (5 bases). CDR3 length: 15 residues. Between the trimmed V and J ends, which lost 0 bases and 6 bases, there was a span of 15 bases. Germline V gene data show CDR1 as SGDLS and CDR2 as YYNGEE. The CDR3 nucleotides read TGTGCCAGCAGCGTAGAGCCAGGGAAGTTGAATGGCTACACCTTC. It yields the protein CASSVEPGKLNGYTF.

For the CDR3, the DNA is TGTGCCAGCAGTACCACTTCGGGATTAAACAATGAGCAGTTCTTC. The encoded protein is CASSTTSGLNNEQFF. V usage is TRBV6-5 and J usage is TRBJ2-1, with a tentative D call TRBD2 (5 bases). CDR1 and CDR2 (germline): MNHEY, SVGAGI. The CDR3 length is 15 residues. The V end lost 5 bases, the J end lost 5 bases, and 16 bases lay between the germline ends.

This rearrangement joins TRBV7-2 to TRBJ2-7, with a weak D call TRBD1 (7 bases). Germline-derived CDR1 and CDR2 are SGHTA and FQGNSA. Trimming pared 6 bases from V and 6 bases from J, leaving 18 bases between. The CDR3 has 14 residues. The CDR3 coding sequence is TGTGCCAGCAGTTCCTCGGCAGGGGGGCGCGAGCAGTACTTC. It specifies CASSSSAGGREQYF. Looking up the rest from reference TRBV7-2 and TRBJ2-7 gives the full variable domain: GAGVSQSPSNKVTEKGKDVELRCDPISGHTALYWYRQSLGQGLEFLIYFQGNSAPDKSGLPSDRFSAERTGGSVSTLTIQRTQQEDSAVYLCASSSSAGGREQYFGPGTRLTVT.

The gene calls are TRBV6-2 or TRBV6-3 and TRBJ1-5; D gene ambiguous. CDR3 length: 15 amino acids. The germline gives CDR1 MNHEY, CDR2 SVGEGT. Trimming removed 0 bases from V and 7 bases from J, with 13 bases in between. The CDR3 region is CASSYSQRGGQPQHF. As DNA, the CDR3 is TGTGCCAGCAGTTACTCTCAGCGGGGAGGACAGCCCCAGCATTTT.

The V call is TRBV6-2 or TRBV6-3, the J call TRBJ2-7; TRBD1 agrees at 10 bases. V lost 4 bases and J lost 3; bases outside the gene matches: 3. CDR3 length: 14 residues. The V gene's germline CDR1 is MNHEY and CDR2 SVGEGT. CDR3 residues: CASSFGDRGYEQYF. The CDR3 nucleotides read TGTGCCAGCAGTTTCGGGGACAGGGGCTACGAGCAGTACTTC.

The rearrangement links TRBV18 to TRBJ2-7, with TRBD2 matching over 10 bases. The CDR3 loop spans 17 amino acids. Trimming removed 1 base from V and 6 bases from J; junction bases left unmatched: 12. CDR1 and CDR2 (germline): KGHSH, LQKENI. The DNA for the CDR3 is TGTGCCAGCTCACCACTAGCGGAAAGAGCGGGAGGGGGCGAGCAGTACTTC. Its protein is CASSPLAERAGGGEQYF.

The chain combines TRBV5-4 with TRBJ1-2; 7 nucleotides line up with TRBD1. Germline V gene lookup returns CDR1 SGHNT and CDR2 YYREEE (reference sequence). The length of the CDR3 is 15 residues. After removal of 4 bases from V and 8 bases from J, the junction contained 14 bases not matched to a gene. The CDR3 nucleotides read TGTGCCAGCAGCCGGGACCCACAGGGGCAGGGGGGCTACACCTTC. Its protein is CASSRDPQGQGGYTF.

The table lists this clone with a few counts. The chain employs TRBV4-1 and TRBJ2-7, with a tentative D call TRBD1 (5 bases). The CDR3 is 14 amino acids. In germline, CDR1 is MGHRA, CDR2 YSYEKL. The germline V and J ends were trimmed by 1 base and 3 bases, with 10 bases remaining between them. The CDR3 DNA follows: TGCGCCAGCAGCCAAGTCGGCAGGGACTACGAGCAGTACTTC. It codes for CASSQVGRDYEQYF.